These 3 T cell receptor beta chains share one sample of origin, sequenced in a study of cytomegalovirus exposure and HLA in healthy donors. With 60 Vbeta and 13 Jbeta primers, the PCR was carried out. Sequencing used immunoSEQ multiplex PCR; TCRdb keeps in-frame clones, though not all of them. The sample lists 120,000 or so clones, about 80% occurring once. Sequencing was done on a sample of PBMCs. The receptors shown here come from a man aged 30-40 years in good health and CMV-seronegative.

This clone was counted once. This chain links TRBV29-1 with TRBJ2-1; 7 bases line up with TRBD2. This CDR3 spans 14 amino acids. Germline-derived CDR1 and CDR2 are SQVTM and ANQGSEA. Trimming took 6 bases from V and 9 from J; bases not matched to a gene: 14. CDR3 DNA: TGCAGCGTGGAGCAAAGAACGCCTAGCGGTGAGCAGTTCTTC. It encodes CSVEQRTPSGEQFF.

Regarding this clone: The germline gene is not matched at one end of the junction; a read error may be the cause. This chain joins TRBV5-6 and TRBJ1-5; 9 bases agree with TRBD1. The germline CDR1 and CDR2 sequences are SGHDT and YYEEEE. The CDR3 extends over 16 amino acids. The CDR3 DNA follows: TGTGCCAGCAGCTTCTCTGGGACAGGGTACAATCAGCCCCAGAATTTT. Encoded protein: CASSFSGTGYNQPQNF.

The CDR3 here is CASSPPFQGQYF. CDR3 coding DNA: TGTGCCAGCAGCCCGCCATTTCAGGGGCAGTACTTC. The chain has TRBV11-2 and TRBJ2-7; D perhaps matches TRBD1 (5 bases). The V gene's germline CDR1 is SGHAT and CDR2 FQNNGV. The CDR3 extends over 12 amino acids. The V end lost 5 bases, the J end lost 9 bases, and 14 bases lay between the germline ends.